The T cell receptor (beta chain) under discussion was sequenced for a study of blood T cell repertoires in COVID-19. The overall study: Whether acute or convalescent, the COVID-19 samples came from the United States, Italy and Spain. The cDNA or gDNA used as material had been derived from T cells, B-cell-depleted T cells, or PBMCs.

Germline CDR1 is SQVTM and CDR2 is ANQGSEA. V shed 3 bases, J shed 4 bases, and the junction held 18 bases outside the gene matches. CDR3 length equals 18 residues. As handled by the study authors: Estimated nucleated cell counts came from reference gene primer amplification. The protocol was immunoSEQ multiplex PCR, while the TCRdb copy is restricted to in-frame clones and leaves out a portion. The V and J calls and clone size come from that table; D and trimming were worked out from the DNA. Of 160,000 or so clones listed, around 85% were seen once; the top ten hold 3.5% to 4%. The receptor was derived from a woman aged 70-85 years with acute or convalescent COVID-19. V gene TRBV29-1 combines with J gene TRBJ1-1; 9 bases line up with TRBD1. The sample was peripheral blood. The CDR3 nucleotides read TGCAGCGTTGAGGACGCGAACAGGGGGCGCAGGGTGGGCACTGAAGCTTTCTTT. It yields the protein CSVEDANRGRRVGTEAFF.